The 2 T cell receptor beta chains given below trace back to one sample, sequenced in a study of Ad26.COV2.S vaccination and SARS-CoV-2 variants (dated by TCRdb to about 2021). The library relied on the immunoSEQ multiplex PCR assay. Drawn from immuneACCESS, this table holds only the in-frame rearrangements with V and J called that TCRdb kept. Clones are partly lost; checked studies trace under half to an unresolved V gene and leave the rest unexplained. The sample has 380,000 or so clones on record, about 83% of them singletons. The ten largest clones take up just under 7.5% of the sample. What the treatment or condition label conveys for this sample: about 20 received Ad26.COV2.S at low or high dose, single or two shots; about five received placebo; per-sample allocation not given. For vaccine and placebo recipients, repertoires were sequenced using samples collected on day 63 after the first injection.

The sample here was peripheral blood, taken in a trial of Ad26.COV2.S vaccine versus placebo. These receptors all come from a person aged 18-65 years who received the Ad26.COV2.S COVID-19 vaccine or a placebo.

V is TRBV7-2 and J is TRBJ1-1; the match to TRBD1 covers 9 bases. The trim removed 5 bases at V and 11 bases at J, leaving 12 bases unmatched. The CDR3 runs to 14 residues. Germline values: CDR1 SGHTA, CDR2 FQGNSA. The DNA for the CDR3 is TGTGCCAGCAGCGCTCCGGGACAGGGCCCGGGGGCTTTCTTT. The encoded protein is CASSAPGQGPGAFF.

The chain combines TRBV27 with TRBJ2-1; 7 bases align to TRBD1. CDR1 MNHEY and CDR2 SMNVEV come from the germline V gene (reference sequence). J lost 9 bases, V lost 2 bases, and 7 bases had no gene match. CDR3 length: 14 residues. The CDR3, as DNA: TGTGCCAGCAGTTTAACAAACAGGGGAGTTGAGCAGTTCTTC. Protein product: CASSLTNRGVEQFF.